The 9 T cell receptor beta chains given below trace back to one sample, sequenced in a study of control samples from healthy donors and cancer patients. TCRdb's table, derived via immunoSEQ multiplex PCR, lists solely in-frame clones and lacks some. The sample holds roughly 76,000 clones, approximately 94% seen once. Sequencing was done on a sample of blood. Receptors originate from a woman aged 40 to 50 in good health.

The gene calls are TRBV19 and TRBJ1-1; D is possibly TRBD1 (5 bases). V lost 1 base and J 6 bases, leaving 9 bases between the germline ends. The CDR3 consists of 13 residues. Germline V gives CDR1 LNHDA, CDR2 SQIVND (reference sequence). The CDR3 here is CASSIVGGSEAFF. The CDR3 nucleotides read TGTGCCAGTAGTATAGTTGGGGGGTCTGAAGCTTTCTTT.

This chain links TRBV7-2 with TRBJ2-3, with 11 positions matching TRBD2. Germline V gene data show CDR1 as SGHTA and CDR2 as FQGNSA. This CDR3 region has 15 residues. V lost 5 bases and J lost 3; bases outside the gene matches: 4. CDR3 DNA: TGTGCCAGCAGCATACTAGCGGGAGTTACAGATACGCAGTATTTT. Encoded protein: CASSILAGVTDTQYF. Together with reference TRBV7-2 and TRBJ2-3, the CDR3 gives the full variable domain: GAGVSQSPSNKVTEKGKDVELRCDPISGHTALYWYRQSLGQGLEFLIYFQGNSAPDKSGLPSDRFSAERTGGSVSTLTIQRTQQEDSAVYLCASSILAGVTDTQYFGPGTRLTVL.

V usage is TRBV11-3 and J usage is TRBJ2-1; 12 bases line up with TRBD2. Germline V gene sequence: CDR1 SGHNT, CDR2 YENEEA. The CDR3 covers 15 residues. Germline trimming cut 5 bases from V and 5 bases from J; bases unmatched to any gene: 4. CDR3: CASSPGLAGHNEQFF. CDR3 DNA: TGTGCCAGCAGCCCGGGACTAGCGGGCCACAATGAGCAGTTCTTC.

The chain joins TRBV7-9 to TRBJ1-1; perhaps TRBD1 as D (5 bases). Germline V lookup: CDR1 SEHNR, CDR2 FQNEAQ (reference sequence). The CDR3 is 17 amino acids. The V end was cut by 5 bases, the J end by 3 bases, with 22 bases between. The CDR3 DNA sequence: TGTGCCAGCAGCCGATTCGGACTCCAGGGAATGCACACTGAAGCTTTCTTT. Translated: CASSRFGLQGMHTEAFF. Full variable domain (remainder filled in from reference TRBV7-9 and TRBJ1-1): DTGVSQNPRHKITKRGQNVTFRCDPISEHNRLYWYRQTLGQGPEFLTYFQNEAQLEKSRLLSDRFSAERPKGSFSTLEIQRTEQGDSAMYLCASSRFGLQGMHTEAFFGQGTRLTVV.

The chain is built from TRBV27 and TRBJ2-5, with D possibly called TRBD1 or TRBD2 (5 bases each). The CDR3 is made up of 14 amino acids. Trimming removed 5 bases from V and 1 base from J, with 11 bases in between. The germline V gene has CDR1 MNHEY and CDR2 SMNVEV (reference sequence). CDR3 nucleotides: TGTGCCAGCAGTGTCGGGGCACCCCAAGAGACCCAGTACTTC. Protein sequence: CASSVGAPQETQYF.

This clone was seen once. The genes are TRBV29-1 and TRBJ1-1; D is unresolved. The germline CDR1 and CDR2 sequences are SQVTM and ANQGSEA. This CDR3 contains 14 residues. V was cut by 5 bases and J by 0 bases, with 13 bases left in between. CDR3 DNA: TGCAGCGTTCAACGGGCCCTAGTGAACACTGAAGCTTTCTTT. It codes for CSVQRALVNTEAFF.

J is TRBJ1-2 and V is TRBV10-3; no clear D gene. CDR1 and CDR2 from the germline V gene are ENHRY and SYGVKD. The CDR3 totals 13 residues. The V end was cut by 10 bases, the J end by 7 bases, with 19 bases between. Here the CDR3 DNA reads TGTGCCAATATGGACGTATTCAACGGTGGCTACACCTTC. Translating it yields CANMDVFNGGYTF.

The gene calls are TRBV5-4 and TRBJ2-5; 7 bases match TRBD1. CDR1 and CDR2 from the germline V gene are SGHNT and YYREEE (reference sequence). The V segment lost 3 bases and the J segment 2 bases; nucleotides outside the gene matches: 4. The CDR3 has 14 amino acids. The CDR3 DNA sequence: TGTGCCAGCAGCTCCGGGACAGAACAAGAGACCCAGTACTTC. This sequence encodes CASSSGTEQETQYF.

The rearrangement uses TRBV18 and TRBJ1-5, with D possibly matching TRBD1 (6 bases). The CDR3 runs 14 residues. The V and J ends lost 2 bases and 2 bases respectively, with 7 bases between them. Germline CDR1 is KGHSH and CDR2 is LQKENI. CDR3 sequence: CASSPRGGNQPQHF. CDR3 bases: TGTGCCAGCTCACCAAGGGGGGGCAATCAGCCCCAGCATTTT. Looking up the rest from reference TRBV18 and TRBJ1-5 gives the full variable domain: NAGVMQNPRHLVRRRGQEARLRCSPMKGHSHVYWYRQLPEEGLKFMVYLQKENIIDESGMPKERFSAEFPKEGPSILRIQQVVRGDSAAYFCASSPRGGNQPQHFGDGTRLSIL.